The rows below give T cell receptor beta chains drawn from one sample of a study of early T cells in non-severe SARS-CoV-2 infection. From the 5' RACE reads, TCRdb called clonotypes with MiXCR, one entry per CDR3 protein. The sample lists some 97,000 distinct CDR3 sequences, roughly 11% occurring once. The source material was whole blood, sampled at baseline. These TCRs come from an adult who was a healthcare worker with PCR-confirmed SARS-CoV-2 infection or an uninfected control (not recorded which). Both conserved end residues are part of each CDR3.

j_call: TRBJ1-6
v_call: TRBV18
cdr3_aa: CASSPPEQGSPLHF

j_call: TRBJ1-5
v_call: TRBV7-2
cdr3_aa: CASSPRQGPNQPQHF

j_call: TRBJ2-1
v_call: TRBV5-4
cdr3_aa: CASSLVRSVADEQFF

j_call: TRBJ2-7
v_call: TRBV5-1
cdr3_aa: CASSLRREGRARYEQYF

j_call: TRBJ1-4
v_call: TRBV19
cdr3_aa: CASSAQSTTNEKLFF

j_call: TRBJ2-1
v_call: TRBV7-2
cdr3_aa: CASSLIDYRYNEQFF

j_call: TRBJ1-2
v_call: TRBV7-2
cdr3_aa: CASSSRRGPYGYTF

j_call: TRBJ1-2
v_call: TRBV20-1
cdr3_aa: CSARMGPGGYTF

j_call: TRBJ2-3
v_call: TRBV19
cdr3_aa: CASSSRLAGETDTQYF

j_call: TRBJ1-5
v_call: TRBV7-2
cdr3_aa: CASSSHLDQPQHF

j_call: TRBJ1-1
v_call: TRBV6-6
cdr3_aa: CASSRSRGQTEAFF

j_call: TRBJ2-3
v_call: TRBV27
cdr3_aa: CASSSPVRQGSDTQYF

j_call: TRBJ2-5
v_call: TRBV5-4
cdr3_aa: CASSRRSGGETQYF

j_call: TRBJ1-1
v_call: TRBV20-1
cdr3_aa: CSARAGEAEAFF

j_call: TRBJ2-1
v_call: TRBV20-1
cdr3_aa: CSAIGQGEEQFF

j_call: TRBJ1-4
v_call: TRBV29-1
cdr3_aa: CSVRGPGNEKLFF

j_call: TRBJ2-1
v_call: TRBV10-2
cdr3_aa: CASSESTLDEQFF

j_call: TRBJ2-2
v_call: TRBV6-1
cdr3_aa: CASSDLGAGELFF

j_call: TRBJ1-1
v_call: TRBV20-1
cdr3_aa: CSAREWGTLVPEAFF

j_call: TRBJ2-5
v_call: TRBV15
cdr3_aa: CATSQLPDGTQYF

j_call: TRBJ2-7
v_call: TRBV30
cdr3_aa: CAWILAGGGEQYF